The 25 T cell receptor beta chains presented below share a single source sample, sequenced in a study of T cells in Graves' hyperthyroidism and ophthalmopathy. Using RNA transcripts as the source, TCR beta CDR3 regions were amplified. HTBI primers were employed in a first-round RT-PCR of the TCR CDR3. TCRdb called the multiplex PCR reads again in MiXCR, with one record for every CDR3 protein. The data show 350,000 to 450,000 distinct CDR3 sequences, with around 15% seen just once and 28% held by the top ten. Sequenced material: blood. The receptors were sampled from a man aged 50-60 years with Graves' ophthalmopathy.

This chain joins TRBV30 and TRBJ2-1; the D gene is possibly TRBD2 (6 bases). The V gene lost 0 bases and the J gene lost 0 bases, with 9 bases spanning the gap. The CDR3 is 15 amino acids. Germline V gene data show CDR1 as GTSNPN and CDR2 as SVGIG (reference sequence). CDR3 nucleotide sequence: TGTGCCTGGAGTGTTCGTAGCGGCTCCTACAATGAGCAGTTCTTC. Encoded protein: CAWSVRSGSYNEQFF.

This clonotype was observed at least ten times. J is TRBJ2-1 and V is TRBV5-1, with TRBD2 matching over 10 bases. The trim removed 0 bases at V and 7 bases at J, leaving 7 bases unmatched. Germline-derived CDR1 and CDR2 are SGHRS and YFSETQ. CDR3 size: 16 residues. CDR3 nucleotides: TGCGCCAGCAGCTTGGTTGCTAGCGGGAGTGGGAATGAGCAGTTCTTC. Translating it yields CASSLVASGSGNEQFF.

This clonotype was seen ten or more times. The chain carries TRBV7-6 and TRBJ1-1; D is ambiguous. CDR1 SGHVS and CDR2 FNYEAQ come from the germline V gene. The CDR3 totals 13 residues. The germline V and J ends were trimmed by 3 bases and 4 bases, with 9 bases remaining between them. CDR3: CASSFARFTEAFF. The CDR3 nucleotides are TGTGCCAGCAGCTTTGCCAGATTCACTGAAGCTTTCTTT.

This clonotype came up a few times. The CDR3 is CASSVGKGTPKMNTEAFF. The CDR3 DNA reads TGCGCCAGCAGCGTGGGCAAAGGGACACCTAAGATGAACACTGAAGCTTTCTTT. This chain links TRBV5-1 with TRBJ1-1, with D possibly TRBD1 on 6 matching bases. Between the trimmed V and J ends, which lost 4 bases and 0 bases, there was a span of 22 bases. The CDR3 runs 18 residues. Germline CDR1 reads SGHRS; CDR2 reads YFSETQ. Looking up the rest from reference TRBV5-1 and TRBJ1-1 gives the full variable domain: KAGVTQTPRYLIKTRGQQVTLSCSPISGHRSVSWYQQTPGQGLQFLFEYFSETQRNKGNFPGRFSGRQFSNSRSEMNVSTLELGDSALYLCASSVGKGTPKMNTEAFFGQGTRLTVV.

The chain has TRBV12-3 or TRBV12-4 and TRBJ1-1; TRBD1 matches at 9 bases. CDR3 length: 11 residues. V lost 6 bases and J lost 11; bases outside the gene matches: 4. The CDR3 loop is CASRRDRAAFF. In nucleotides, the CDR3 is TGTGCCAGCAGAAGGGACAGGGCGGCTTTCTTT.

Remarks on this clonotype: Since a much larger clone is just one base distant, this may be a read error. The V and J genes are TRBV3-1 and TRBJ2-5; TRBD2 is a possible D gene (5 bases). Germline CDR1 reads LGHDT; CDR2 reads YNNKEL (reference sequence). This CDR3 spans 13 amino acids. CDR3 sequence reads: CASSQDGKETKYF. The DNA of the CDR3 is TGTGCCAGCAGCCAGGACGGGAAAGAGACCAAGTACTTC.

This clonotype has more than one count but fewer than ten. V is TRBV19 and J is TRBJ2-7, with 8 bases lining up with TRBD2. This CDR3 is built from 15 residues. CDR1 LNHDA and CDR2 SQIVND come from the germline V gene (reference sequence). V was pared by 5 bases and J by 6 bases, with 12 bases of the junction left unmatched. CDR3 sequence reads: CASSPRVAGGSEQYF. In nucleotides, the CDR3 is TGTGCCAGTAGTCCCAGGGTGGCGGGAGGATCCGAGCAGTACTTC.

This clonotype turned up a few times. CDR3 sequence (DNA): TGTGCCAGCAGGCGACTAGCGGGATTCACAGATACGCAGTATTTT. Encoded protein: CASRRLAGFTDTQYF. The gene calls are TRBV12-3 or TRBV12-4 and TRBJ2-3; 11 bases map to TRBD2. The CDR3 consists of 15 residues. V was pared by 6 bases and J by 2 bases, with 4 bases of the junction left unmatched.

This clonotype was detected a few times. The gene calls are TRBV24-1 and TRBJ2-3; 7 bases line up with TRBD2. This CDR3 spans 15 amino acids. Germline values: CDR1 KGHDR, CDR2 SFDVKD. V lost 4 bases, J lost 0 bases, and 3 bases stayed unmatched. The CDR3 spells CATSETTSSTDTQYF. Written as DNA, the CDR3 is TGTGCCACCAGTGAAACGACTAGCAGCACAGATACGCAGTATTTT.

The rearrangement links TRBV6-1 to TRBJ2-7; 10 nucleotides match TRBD2. Germline lookup yields CDR1 MNHNS and CDR2 SASEGT. The J segment lost 0 bases and the V segment lost 3 bases, leaving 8 bases of the junction unmatched. The length of the CDR3 is 17 residues. The CDR3 DNA reads as TGTGCCAGCAGTGATCAGGGACTAGCGACAATCTCCTACGAGCAGTACTTC. Residues: CASSDQGLATISYEQYF.

Remarks on this clonotype: Given a much more abundant clone one base away, this may be a read error. This chain uses TRBV20-1 with TRBJ2-5; 8 positions match TRBD2. The CDR3 is made up of 15 amino acids. The V gene's germline CDR1 is DFQATT and CDR2 SNEGSKA (reference sequence). The CDR3 region has the DNA TGCAGTGCTACGGATAGCGGGACCAACCAAGAGACCCAGCACTTC. This sequence encodes CSATDSGTNQETQHF.

This clonotype was observed many times. The chain links TRBV10-3 to TRBJ2-1, with 14 bases that match TRBD2. The CDR3 loop spans 14 amino acids. J lost 9 bases, V lost 7 bases, and 5 bases had no gene match. Per the germline V gene, CDR1 is ENHRY and CDR2 is SYGVKD. CDR3 sequence reads: CAIMTSGRAVEQFF. The CDR3 nucleotides are TGTGCCATCATGACTAGCGGGAGGGCCGTTGAGCAGTTCTTC.

This sequence joins TRBV3-1 and TRBJ2-7; the D gene is possibly TRBD2 (5 bases). V dropped 4 bases and J dropped 2 bases, with 9 bases sitting between them. CDR1 LGHDT and CDR2 YNNKEL come from the germline V gene (reference sequence). The CDR3 extends over 13 amino acids. The CDR3 here is CASSRRRPYEQYF. In DNA form, the CDR3 reads TGTGCCAGCAGCCGGAGGAGGCCCTACGAGCAGTACTTC.

This clonotype has a handful of counts. The chain carries TRBV10-3 and TRBJ2-5, with unresolved D. Germline CDR1 ENHRY, CDR2 SYGVKD. Trimming left V 0 bases short and J 4 bases short, with 3 bases between. The CDR3 extends over 12 amino acids. CDR3 region: CAISESIETQYF. CDR3 bases: TGTGCCATCAGTGAGTCGATAGAGACCCAGTACTTC.

The chain joins TRBV6-1 to TRBJ1-2, with D possibly TRBD1 on 5 matching bases. Germline V gene data show CDR1 as MNHNS and CDR2 as SASEGT. The CDR3 consists of 18 residues. With 4 bases removed from V and 4 bases from J, the gap between germline ends came to 25 bases. CDR3 in amino acids: CASSGTGRDPHHSYGYTF. CDR3 nucleotide sequence: TGTGCCAGCAGTGGTACCGGCAGGGACCCACACCATTCCTATGGCTACACCTTC.

This clonotype showed up many times. The chain recombines TRBV24-1 with TRBJ2-5; 8 nucleotides match TRBD1. CDR1 is KGHDR, CDR2 SFDVKD, per germline. The V and J ends lost 5 bases and 1 base, in that order; junction bases with no gene match: 8. The CDR3 is made up of 16 amino acids. CDR3 in DNA: TGTGCCACCAGTGCCTCTGACAGGGGAATCCAAGAGACCCAGTACTTC. Translating gives CATSASDRGIQETQYF.

This clonotype was counted ten times or more. The rearrangement joins TRBV4-1 to TRBJ2-3; 8 nucleotides align to TRBD2. With 2 bases clipped from V and 2 bases from J, the junction kept 6 bases outside the gene matches. The CDR3 has 16 amino acids. Germline-derived CDR1 and CDR2 are MGHRA and YSYEKL. In DNA, the CDR3 is TGCGCCAGCAGCCAAACCCCTAGCGGGCTCACAGATACGCAGTATTTT. Its protein is CASSQTPSGLTDTQYF.

About this clonotype itself: A read error may explain this, as a much larger clone is one base away. The rearrangement joins TRBV2 to TRBJ2-1; 7 bases line up with TRBD2. CDR3 length: 14 residues. The V and J ends lost 6 bases and 8 bases, in that order; junction bases with no gene match: 10. Germline V lookup: CDR1 SNHLY, CDR2 FYNNEI. The CDR3 spells CASRGLAVNDEQFF. CDR3 bases: TGTGCCAGCAGAGGGCTAGCGGTTAACGATGAGCAGTTCTTC.

This clonotype has at least ten counts. The chain recombines TRBV20-1 with TRBJ2-1; 11 bases map to TRBD2. Germline V gene lookup returns CDR1 DFQATT and CDR2 SNEGSKA (reference sequence). The CDR3 runs to 16 residues. Trimming cost V 3 bases and J 2 bases; bases outside gene matches: 6. This CDR3 is CSASGLAGGPYNEQFF. DNA of the CDR3: TGCAGTGCTAGTGGATTAGCGGGAGGGCCCTACAATGAGCAGTTCTTC.

The CDR3: CASGPELATPHNEQFF. As DNA, the CDR3 is TGTGCCAGCGGCCCAGAACTAGCTACCCCTCACAATGAGCAGTTCTTC. The chain couples TRBV7-2 to TRBJ2-1; the D gene is possibly TRBD2 (6 bases). CDR1 SGHTA and CDR2 FQGNSA come from the germline V gene. The CDR3 runs 16 residues. Trimming took 8 bases from V and 5 from J, leaving 22 bases between them.

This clonotype appeared a few times. This chain connects TRBV15 to TRBJ2-5; perhaps TRBD1 as D (6 bases). Between the trimmed V and J ends, which lost 7 bases and 0 bases, there was a span of 15 bases. CDR3 length: 15 residues. CDR1 is LNHNV, CDR2 YYDKDF, per germline (reference sequence). This chain's CDR3 is CATIQAGDNQETQYF. CDR3 nucleotide sequence: TGTGCCACCATCCAGGCCGGGGACAACCAAGAGACCCAGTACTTC. Full variable domain (remainder filled in from reference TRBV15 and TRBJ2-5): DAMVIQNPRYQVTQFGKPVTLSCSQTLNHNVMYWYQQKSSQAPKLLFHYYDKDFNNEADTPDNFQSRRPNTSFCFLDIRSPGLGDTAMYLCATIQAGDNQETQYFGPGTRLLVL.

Details on this clonotype: Germline is not matched at one junction end, which may reflect a read error. V usage is TRBV7-3 and J usage is TRBJ1-1; unclear D gene. CDR1 is SGHTA and CDR2 is FQGTGA in the germline V gene. This CDR3 is 16 amino acids long. The CDR3 spells CASSLGGFQMNTEAFF. DNA for the CDR3: TGCGCCAGCAGCTTGGGCGGGTTTCAAATGAACACTGAAGCTTTCTTT.

At least ten counts were recorded for this clonotype. This chain uses TRBV7-3 with TRBJ2-3; 9 bases agree with TRBD2. Trimming at V came to 5 bases and at J to 7 bases, leaving 4 bases not matched to a gene. CDR3 size: 13 residues. Germline V gene data show CDR1 as SGHTA and CDR2 as FQGTGA. This chain's CDR3 is CASSAGGPNTQYF. The CDR3 nucleotides are TGTGCCAGCAGCGCGGGAGGGCCGAATACGCAGTATTTT.

This clonotype was found a few times. This chain links TRBV20-1 with TRBJ1-6; D is possibly TRBD1 (6 bases). The V gene's germline CDR1 is DFQATT and CDR2 SNEGSKA (reference sequence). This CDR3 is 14 amino acids long. Trimming pared 3 bases from V and 10 bases from J, leaving 16 bases between. DNA for the CDR3: TGCAGTGCTAGTGAGGCAGGGGCAGCGTCACCCCTCCACTTT. Amino acid sequence: CSASEAGAASPLHF.

This clonotype has ten or more counts. V usage is TRBV28 and J usage is TRBJ2-5; no clear D. V dropped 2 bases and J dropped 1 base, with 5 bases sitting between them. This CDR3 comprises 13 residues. CDR1 is MDHEN and CDR2 is SYDVKM in the germline V gene. CDR3 nucleotide sequence: TGTGCCAGCAGTTTAACCAGCCAAGAGACCCAGTACTTC. It translates to CASSLTSQETQYF.